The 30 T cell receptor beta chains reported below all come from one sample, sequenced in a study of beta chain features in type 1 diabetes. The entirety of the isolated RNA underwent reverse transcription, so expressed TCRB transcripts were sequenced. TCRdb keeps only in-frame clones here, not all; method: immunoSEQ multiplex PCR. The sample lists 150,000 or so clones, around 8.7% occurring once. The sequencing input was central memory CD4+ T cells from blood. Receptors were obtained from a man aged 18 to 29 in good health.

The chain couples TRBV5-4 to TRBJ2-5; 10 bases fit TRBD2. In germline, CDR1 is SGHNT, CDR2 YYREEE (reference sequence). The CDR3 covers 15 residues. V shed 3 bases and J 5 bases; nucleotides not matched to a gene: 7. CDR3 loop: CASSSPLAGVETQYF. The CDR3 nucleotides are TGTGCCAGCAGCTCTCCCCTAGCGGGGGTGGAGACCCAGTACTTC.

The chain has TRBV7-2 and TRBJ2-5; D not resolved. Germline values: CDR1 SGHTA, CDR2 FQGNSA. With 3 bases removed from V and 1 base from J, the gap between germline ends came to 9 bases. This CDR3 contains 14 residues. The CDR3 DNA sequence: TGTGCCAGCAGCTTGAGCGAGAGCCAAGAGACCCAGTACTTC. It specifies CASSLSESQETQYF.

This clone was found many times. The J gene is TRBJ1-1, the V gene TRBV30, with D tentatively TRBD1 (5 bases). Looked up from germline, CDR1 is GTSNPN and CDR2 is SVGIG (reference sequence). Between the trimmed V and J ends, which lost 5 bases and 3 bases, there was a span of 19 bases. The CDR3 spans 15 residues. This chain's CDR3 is CAWSQGGGEYTEAFF. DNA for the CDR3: TGTGCCTGGTCTCAGGGCGGGGGAGAATACACTGAAGCTTTCTTT.

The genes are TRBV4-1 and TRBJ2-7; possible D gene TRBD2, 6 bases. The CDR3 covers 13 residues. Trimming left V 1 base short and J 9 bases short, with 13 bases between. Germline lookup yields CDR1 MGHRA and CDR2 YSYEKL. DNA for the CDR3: TGCGCCAGCAGCCAAGGCGGAGGGTCGTTGCAGTACTTC. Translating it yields CASSQGGGSLQYF.

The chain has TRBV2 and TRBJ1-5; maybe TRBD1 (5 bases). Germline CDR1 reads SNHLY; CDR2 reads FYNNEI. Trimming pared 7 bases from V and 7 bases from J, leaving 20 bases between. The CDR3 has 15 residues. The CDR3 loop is CASTQRQGGMQPQHF. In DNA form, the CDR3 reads TGTGCCAGCACCCAAAGGCAGGGAGGAATGCAGCCCCAGCATTTT.

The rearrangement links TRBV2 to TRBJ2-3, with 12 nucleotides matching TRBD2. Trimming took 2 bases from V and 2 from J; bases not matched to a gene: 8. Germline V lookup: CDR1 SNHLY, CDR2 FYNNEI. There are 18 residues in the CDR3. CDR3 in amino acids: CASSESLAGGLSTDTQYF. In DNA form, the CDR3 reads TGTGCCAGCAGTGAAAGTCTAGCGGGGGGGCTCTCCACAGATACGCAGTATTTT.

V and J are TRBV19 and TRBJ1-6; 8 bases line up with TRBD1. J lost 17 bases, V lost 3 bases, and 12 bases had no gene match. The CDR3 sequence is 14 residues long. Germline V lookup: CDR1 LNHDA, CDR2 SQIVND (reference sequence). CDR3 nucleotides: TGTGCCAGTAGTATCGGACAGGGCCGGTTCTCCTTCCACTTT. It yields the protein CASSIGQGRFSFHF. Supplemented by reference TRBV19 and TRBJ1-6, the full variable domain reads DGGITQSPKYLFRKEGQNVTLSCEQNLNHDAMYWYRQDPGQGLRLIYYSQIVNDFQKGDIAEGYSVSREKKESFPLTVTSAQKNPTAFYLCASSIGQGRFSFHFGNGTRLTVT.

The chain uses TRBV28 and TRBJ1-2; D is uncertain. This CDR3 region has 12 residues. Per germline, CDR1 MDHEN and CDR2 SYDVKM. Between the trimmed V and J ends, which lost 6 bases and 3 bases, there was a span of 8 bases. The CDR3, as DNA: TGTGCCAGCAGGGTCGGGGACTATGGCTACACCTTC. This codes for CASRVGDYGYTF.

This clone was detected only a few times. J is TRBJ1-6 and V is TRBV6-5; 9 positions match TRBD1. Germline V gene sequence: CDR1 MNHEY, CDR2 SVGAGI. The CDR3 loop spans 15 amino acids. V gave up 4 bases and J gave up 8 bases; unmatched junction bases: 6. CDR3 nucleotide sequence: TGTGCCAGCAGTTTCCGGGACAGGGACCATTCACCCCTCCACTTT. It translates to CASSFRDRDHSPLHF.

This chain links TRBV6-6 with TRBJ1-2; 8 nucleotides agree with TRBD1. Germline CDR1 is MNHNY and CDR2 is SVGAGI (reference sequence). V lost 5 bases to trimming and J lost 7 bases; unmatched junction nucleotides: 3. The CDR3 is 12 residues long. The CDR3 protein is CASSAGGRGYTF. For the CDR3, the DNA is TGTGCCAGCAGTGCAGGGGGCCGTGGCTACACCTTC.

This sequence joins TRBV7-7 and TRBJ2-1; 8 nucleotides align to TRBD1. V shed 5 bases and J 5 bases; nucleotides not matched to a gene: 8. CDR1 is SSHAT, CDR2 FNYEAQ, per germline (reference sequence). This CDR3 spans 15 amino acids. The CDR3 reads CASSIGQGANNEQFF. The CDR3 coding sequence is TGTGCCAGCAGCATAGGGCAGGGGGCTAACAATGAGCAGTTCTTC. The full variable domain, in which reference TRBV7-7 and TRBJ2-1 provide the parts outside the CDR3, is GAGVSQSPRYKVTKRGQDVTLRCDPISSHATLYWYQQALGQGPEFLTYFNYEAQPDKSGLPSDRFSAERPEGSISTLTIQRTEQRDSAMYRCASSIGQGANNEQFFGPGTRLTVL.

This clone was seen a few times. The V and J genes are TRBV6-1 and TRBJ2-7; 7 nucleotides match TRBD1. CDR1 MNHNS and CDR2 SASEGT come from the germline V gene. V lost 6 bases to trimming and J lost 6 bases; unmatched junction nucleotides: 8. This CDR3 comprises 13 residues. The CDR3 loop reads CASRRQGSFEQYF. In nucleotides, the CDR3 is TGTGCCAGCAGGAGACAGGGATCTTTCGAGCAGTACTTC.

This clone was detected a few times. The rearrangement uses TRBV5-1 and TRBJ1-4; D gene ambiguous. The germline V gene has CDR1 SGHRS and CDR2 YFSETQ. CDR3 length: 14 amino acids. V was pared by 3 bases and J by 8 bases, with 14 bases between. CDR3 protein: CASSSGTRGEKLFF. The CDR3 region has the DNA TGCGCCAGCAGCTCGGGAACTCGAGGAGAAAAACTGTTTTTT.

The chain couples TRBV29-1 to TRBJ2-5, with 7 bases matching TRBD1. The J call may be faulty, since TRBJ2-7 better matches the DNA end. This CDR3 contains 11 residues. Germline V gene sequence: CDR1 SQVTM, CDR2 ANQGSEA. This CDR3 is CSVGDSYEQYF. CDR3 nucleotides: TGCAGCGTTGGGGACAGCTACGAGCAGTACTTC.

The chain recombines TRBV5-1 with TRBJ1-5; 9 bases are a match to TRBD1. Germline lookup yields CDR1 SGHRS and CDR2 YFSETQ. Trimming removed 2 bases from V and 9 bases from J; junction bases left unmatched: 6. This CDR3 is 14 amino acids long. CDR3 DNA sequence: TGCGCCAGCAGCTTCGGACAGGGGATGGGGCCCCAGCATTTT. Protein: CASSFGQGMGPQHF.

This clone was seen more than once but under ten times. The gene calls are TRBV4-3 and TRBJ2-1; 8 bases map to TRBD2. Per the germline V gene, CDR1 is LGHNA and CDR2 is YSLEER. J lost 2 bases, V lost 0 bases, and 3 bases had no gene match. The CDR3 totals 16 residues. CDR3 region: CASSQELAETYNEQFF. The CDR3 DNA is TGCGCCAGCAGCCAAGAACTAGCGGAAACCTACAATGAGCAGTTCTTC.

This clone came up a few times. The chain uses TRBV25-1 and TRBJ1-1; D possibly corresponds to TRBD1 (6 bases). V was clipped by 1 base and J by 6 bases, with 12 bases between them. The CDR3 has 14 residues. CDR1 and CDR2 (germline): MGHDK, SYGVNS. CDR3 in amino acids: CASSEFGGAAEAFF. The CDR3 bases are TGTGCCAGCAGTGAATTTGGGGGGGCGGCTGAAGCTTTCTTT. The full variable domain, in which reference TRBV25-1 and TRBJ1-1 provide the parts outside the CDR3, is EADIYQTPRYLVIGTGKKITLECSQTMGHDKMYWYQQDPGMELHLIHYSYGVNSTEKGDLSSESTVSRIRTEHFPLTLESARPSHTSQYLCASSEFGGAAEAFFGQGTRLTVV.

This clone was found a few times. CDR3 nucleotide sequence: TGTGCCAGCAGCCGGACAGGGAATACGCAGTATTTT. Protein sequence: CASSRTGNTQYF. The rearrangement joins TRBV14 to TRBJ2-3, with 8 bases matching TRBD1. CDR1 SGHDN and CDR2 FVKESK come from the germline V gene. CDR3 length: 12 residues. With 4 bases clipped from V and 7 bases from J, the junction kept 1 base outside the gene matches.

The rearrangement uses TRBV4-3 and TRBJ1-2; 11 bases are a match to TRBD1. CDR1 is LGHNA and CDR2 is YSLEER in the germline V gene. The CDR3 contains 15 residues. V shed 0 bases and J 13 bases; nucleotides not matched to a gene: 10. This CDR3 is CASSQDYEDRGRLTF. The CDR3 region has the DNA TGCGCCAGCAGCCAAGATTATGAGGACAGGGGGCGCCTCACCTTC.

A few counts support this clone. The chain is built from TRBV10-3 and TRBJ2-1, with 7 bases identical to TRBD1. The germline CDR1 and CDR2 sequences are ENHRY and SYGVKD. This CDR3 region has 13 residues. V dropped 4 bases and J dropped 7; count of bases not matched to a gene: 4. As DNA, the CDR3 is TGTGCCATCAGTGGGGAGACAGGGAATGAGCAGTTCTTC. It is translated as CAISGETGNEQFF.

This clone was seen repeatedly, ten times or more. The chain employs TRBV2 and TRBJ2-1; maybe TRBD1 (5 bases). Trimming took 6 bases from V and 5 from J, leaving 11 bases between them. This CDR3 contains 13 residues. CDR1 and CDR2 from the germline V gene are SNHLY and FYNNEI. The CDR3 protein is CASRQGVDNEQFF. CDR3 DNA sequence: TGTGCCAGCAGGCAGGGCGTTGACAATGAGCAGTTCTTC.

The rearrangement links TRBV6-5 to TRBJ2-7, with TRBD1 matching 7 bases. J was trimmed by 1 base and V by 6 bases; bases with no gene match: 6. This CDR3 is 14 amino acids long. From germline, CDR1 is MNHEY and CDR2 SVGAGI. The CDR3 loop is CASRDRLGSYEQYF. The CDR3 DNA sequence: TGTGCCAGCAGGGACAGGTTGGGGTCCTACGAGCAGTACTTC.

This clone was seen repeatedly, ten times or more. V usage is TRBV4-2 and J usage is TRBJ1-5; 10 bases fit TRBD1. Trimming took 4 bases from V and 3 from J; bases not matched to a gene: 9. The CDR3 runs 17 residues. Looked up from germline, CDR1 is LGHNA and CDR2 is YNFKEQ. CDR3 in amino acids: CASSPGTGTGANQPQHF. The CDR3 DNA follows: TGTGCCAGCAGCCCCGGCACCGGGACAGGGGCCAATCAGCCCCAGCATTTT.

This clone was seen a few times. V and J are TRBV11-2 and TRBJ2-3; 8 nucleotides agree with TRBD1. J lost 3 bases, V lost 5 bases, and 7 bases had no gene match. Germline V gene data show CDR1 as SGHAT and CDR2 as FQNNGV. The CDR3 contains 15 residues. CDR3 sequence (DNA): TGTGCCAGCAGCCCCCAGGGGGCACTTACAGATACGCAGTATTTT. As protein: CASSPQGALTDTQYF.

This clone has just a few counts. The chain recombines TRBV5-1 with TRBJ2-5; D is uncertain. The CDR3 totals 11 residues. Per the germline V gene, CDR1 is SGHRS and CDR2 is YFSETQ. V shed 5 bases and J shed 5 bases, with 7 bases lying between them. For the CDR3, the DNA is TGCGCCAGCAGGTCGGAGGAGACCCAGTACTTC. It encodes CASRSEETQYF.

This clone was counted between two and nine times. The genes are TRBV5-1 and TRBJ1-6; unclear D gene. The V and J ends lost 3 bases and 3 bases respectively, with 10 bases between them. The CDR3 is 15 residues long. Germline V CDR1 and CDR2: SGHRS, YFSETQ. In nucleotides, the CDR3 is TGCGCCAGCAGCTCCACTCCCAACTATAATTCACCCCTCCACTTT. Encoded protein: CASSSTPNYNSPLHF.

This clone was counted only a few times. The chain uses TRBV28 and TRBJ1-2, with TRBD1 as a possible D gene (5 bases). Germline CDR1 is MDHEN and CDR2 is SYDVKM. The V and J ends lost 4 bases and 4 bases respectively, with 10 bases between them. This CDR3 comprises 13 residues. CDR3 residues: CASSSSTAYGYTF. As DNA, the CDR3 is TGTGCCAGCAGTTCCTCGACAGCCTATGGCTACACCTTC.

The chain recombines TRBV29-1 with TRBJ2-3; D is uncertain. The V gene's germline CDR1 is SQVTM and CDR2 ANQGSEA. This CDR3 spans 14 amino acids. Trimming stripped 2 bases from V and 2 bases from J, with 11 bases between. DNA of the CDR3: TGCAGCGTTGAACGGTCGGGTATCACAGATACGCAGTATTTT. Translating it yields CSVERSGITDTQYF.

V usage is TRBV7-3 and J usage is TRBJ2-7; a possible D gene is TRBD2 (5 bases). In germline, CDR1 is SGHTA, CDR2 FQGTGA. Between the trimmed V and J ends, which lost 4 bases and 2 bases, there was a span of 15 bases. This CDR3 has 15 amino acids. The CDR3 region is CASSWAVHGAYEQYF. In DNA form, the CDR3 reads TGTGCCAGCAGCTGGGCTGTACACGGGGCCTACGAGCAGTACTTC.

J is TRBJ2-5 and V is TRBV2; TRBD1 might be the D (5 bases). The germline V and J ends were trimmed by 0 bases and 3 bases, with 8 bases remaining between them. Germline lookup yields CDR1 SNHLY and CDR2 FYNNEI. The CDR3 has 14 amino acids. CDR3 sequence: CASSEAATEETQYF. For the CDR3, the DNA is TGTGCCAGCAGTGAAGCGGCGACAGAAGAGACCCAGTACTTC.